This T cell receptor beta chain comes out of a study of blood T cell repertoires in COVID-19. Profiling relied on immunoSEQ multiplex PCR, and the TCRdb table lists in-frame clones only, not all of them. Of 72,000 or so clones listed, roughly 88% are singletons. CDR1 is MDHEN, CDR2 SYDVKM, per germline. Trimming pared 5 bases from V and 6 bases from J, leaving 17 bases between. CDR3 length equals 15 residues. This rearrangement joins TRBV28 to TRBJ1-5; possibly TRBD1 for D (6 bases). Sequenced input: peripheral blood. This TCR derives from a man aged 50 to 59 with active COVID-19. The CDR3: CASSPQGRWGQPQHF. DNA of the CDR3: TGTGCCAGCAGTCCACAGGGCAGATGGGGTCAGCCCCAGCATTTT.